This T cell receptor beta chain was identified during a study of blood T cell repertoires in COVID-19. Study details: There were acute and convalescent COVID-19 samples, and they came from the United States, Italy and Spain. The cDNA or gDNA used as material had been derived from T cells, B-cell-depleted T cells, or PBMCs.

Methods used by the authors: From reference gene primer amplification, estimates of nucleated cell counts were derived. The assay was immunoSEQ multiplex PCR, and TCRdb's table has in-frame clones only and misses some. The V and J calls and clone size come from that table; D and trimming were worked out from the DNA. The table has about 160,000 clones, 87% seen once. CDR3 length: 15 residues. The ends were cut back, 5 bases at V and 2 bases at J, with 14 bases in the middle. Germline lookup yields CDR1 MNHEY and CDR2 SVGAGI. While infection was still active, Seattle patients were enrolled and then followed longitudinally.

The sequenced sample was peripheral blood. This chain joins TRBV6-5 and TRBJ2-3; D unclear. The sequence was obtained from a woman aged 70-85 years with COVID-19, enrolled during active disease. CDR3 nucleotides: TGTGCCAGCAGTACGACACGGTCTACCACAGATACGCAGTATTTT. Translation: CASSTTRSTTDTQYF.